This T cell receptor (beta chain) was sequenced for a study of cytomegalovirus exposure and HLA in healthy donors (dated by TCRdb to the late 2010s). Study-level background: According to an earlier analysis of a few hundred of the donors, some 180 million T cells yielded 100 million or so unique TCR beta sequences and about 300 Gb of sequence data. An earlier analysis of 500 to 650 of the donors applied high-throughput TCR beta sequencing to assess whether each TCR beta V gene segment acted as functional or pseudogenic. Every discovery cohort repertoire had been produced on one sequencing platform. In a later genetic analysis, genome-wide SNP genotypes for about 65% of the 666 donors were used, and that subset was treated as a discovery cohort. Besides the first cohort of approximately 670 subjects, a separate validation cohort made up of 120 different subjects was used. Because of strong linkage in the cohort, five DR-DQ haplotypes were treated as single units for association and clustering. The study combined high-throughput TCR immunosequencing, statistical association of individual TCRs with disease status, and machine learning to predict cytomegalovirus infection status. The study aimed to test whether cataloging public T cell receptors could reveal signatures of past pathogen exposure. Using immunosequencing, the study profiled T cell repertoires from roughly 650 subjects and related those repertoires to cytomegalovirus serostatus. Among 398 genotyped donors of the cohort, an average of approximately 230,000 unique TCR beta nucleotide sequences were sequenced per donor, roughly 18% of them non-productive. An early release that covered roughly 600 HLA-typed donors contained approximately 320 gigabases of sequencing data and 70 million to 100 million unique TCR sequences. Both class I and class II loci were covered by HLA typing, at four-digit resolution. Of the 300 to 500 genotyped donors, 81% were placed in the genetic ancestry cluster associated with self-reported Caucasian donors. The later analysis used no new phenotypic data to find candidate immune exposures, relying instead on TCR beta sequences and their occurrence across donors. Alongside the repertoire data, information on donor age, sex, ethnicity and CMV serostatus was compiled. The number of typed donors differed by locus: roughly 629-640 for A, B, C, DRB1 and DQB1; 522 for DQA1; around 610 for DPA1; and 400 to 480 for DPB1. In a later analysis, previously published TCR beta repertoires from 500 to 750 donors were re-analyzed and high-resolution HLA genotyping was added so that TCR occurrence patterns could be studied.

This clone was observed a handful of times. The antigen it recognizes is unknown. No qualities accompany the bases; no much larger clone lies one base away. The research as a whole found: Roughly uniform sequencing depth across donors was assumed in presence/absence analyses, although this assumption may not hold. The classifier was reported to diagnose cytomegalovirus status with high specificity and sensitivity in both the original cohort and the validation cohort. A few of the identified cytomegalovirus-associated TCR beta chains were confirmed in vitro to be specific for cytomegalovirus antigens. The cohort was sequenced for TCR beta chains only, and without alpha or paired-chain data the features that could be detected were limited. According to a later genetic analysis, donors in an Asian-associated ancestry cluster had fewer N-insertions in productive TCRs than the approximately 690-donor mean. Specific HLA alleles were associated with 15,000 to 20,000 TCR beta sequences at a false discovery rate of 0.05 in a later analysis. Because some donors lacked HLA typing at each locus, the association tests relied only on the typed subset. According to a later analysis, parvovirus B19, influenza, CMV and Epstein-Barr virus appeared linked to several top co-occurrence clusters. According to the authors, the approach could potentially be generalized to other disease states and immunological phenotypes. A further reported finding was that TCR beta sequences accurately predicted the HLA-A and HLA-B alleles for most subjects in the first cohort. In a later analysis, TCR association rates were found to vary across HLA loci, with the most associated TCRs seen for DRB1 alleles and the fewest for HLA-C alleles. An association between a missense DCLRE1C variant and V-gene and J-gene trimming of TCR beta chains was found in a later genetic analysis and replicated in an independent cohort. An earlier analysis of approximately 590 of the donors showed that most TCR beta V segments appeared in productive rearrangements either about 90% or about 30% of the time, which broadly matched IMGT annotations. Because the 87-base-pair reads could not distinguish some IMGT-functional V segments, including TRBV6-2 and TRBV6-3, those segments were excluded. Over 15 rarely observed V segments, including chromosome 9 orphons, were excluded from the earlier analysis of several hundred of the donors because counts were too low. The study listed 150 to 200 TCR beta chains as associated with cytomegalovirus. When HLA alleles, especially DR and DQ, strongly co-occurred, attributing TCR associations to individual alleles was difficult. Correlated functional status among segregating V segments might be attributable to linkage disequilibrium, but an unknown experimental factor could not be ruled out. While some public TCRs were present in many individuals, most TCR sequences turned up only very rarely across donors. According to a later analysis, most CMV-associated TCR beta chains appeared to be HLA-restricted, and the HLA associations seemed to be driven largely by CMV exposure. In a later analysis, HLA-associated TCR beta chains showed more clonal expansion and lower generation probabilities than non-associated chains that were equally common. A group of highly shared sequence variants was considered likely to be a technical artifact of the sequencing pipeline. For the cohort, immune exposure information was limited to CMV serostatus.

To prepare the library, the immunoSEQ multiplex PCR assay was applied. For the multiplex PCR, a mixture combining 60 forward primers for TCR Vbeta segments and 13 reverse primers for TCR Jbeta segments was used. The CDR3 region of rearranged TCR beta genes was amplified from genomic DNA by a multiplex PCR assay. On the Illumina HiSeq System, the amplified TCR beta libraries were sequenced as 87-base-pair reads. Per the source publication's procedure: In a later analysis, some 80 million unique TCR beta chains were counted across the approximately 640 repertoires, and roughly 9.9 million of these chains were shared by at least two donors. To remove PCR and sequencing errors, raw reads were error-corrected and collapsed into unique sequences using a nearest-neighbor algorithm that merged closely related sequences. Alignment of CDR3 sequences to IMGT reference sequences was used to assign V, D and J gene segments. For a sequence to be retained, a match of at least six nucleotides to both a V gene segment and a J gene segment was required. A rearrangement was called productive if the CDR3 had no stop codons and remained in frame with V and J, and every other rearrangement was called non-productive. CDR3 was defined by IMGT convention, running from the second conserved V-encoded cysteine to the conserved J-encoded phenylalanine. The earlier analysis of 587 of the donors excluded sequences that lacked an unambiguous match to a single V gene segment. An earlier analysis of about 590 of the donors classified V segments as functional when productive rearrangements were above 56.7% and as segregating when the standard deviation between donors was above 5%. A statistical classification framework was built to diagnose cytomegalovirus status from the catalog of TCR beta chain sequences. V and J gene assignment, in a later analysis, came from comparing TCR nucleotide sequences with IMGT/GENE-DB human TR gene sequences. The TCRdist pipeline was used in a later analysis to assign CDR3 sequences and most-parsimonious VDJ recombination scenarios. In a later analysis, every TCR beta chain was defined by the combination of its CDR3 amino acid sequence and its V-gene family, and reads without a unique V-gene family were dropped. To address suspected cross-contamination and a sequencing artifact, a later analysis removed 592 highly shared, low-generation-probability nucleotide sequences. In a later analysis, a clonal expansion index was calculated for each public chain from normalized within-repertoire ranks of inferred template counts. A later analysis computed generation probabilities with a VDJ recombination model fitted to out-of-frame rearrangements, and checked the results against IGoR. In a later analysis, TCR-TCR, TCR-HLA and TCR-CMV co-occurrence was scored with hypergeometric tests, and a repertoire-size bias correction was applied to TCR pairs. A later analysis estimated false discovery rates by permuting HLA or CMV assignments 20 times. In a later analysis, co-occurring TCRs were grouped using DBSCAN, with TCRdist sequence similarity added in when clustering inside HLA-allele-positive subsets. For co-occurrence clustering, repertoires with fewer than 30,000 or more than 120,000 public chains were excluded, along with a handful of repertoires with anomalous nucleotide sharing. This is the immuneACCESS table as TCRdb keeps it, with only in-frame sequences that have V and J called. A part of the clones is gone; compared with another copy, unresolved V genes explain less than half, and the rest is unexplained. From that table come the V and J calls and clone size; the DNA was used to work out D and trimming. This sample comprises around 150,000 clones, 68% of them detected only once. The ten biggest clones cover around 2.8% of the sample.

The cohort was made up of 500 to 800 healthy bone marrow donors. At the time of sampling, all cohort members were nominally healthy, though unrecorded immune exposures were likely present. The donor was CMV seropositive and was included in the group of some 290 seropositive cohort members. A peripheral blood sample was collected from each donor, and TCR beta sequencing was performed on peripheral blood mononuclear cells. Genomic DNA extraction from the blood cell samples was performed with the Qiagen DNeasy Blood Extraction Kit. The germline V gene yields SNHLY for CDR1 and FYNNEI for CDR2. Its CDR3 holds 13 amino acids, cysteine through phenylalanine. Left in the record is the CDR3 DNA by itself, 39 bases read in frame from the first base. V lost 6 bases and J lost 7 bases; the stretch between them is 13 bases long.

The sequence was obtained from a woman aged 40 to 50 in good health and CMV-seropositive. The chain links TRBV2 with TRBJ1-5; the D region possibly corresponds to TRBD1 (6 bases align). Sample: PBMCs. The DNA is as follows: TGTGCCAGCAGGGAACAGGGTTGGCAGCCCCAGCATTTT. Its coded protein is CASREQGWQPQHF.